This TCR beta chain was captured in a study of T cells in Graves' hyperthyroidism and ophthalmopathy. Uncontrolled infection, other autoimmune disease, pregnancy and lactation each barred patients from inclusion. From 10 ml of fresh peripheral blood, PBMCs were isolated. Researchers amplified the TCR beta CDR3 regions from RNA transcripts. HTBI primers were employed in a first-round RT-PCR of the TCR CDR3. TCRdb re-called the multiplex PCR reads through MiXCR, storing one row per CDR3 protein. The sample lists some 600,000 distinct CDR3 sequences; approximately 13% were seen once. Study-level points and caveats: Progression to ophthalmopathy was predicted a median of approximately 6.4 months early. Most clonotypes expanded in thyroid above 0.001 were likewise present in blood.

V was pared by 1 base and J by 0 bases, with 7 bases between. Germline values: CDR1 SGDLS, CDR2 YYNGEE. CDR3 length: 14 amino acids. The sample holds a few counts of this clonotype. Its antigen remains unidentified. This chain links TRBV9 with TRBJ2-5, with D uncertain. The clonotype comes from a woman younger than 45 with Graves' hyperthyroidism that later progressed to Graves' ophthalmopathy. The sample was blood. The CDR3 reads CASSVMLDQETQYF. Written as DNA, the CDR3 is TGTGCCAGCAGCGTAATGCTGGACCAAGAGACCCAGTACTTC.